Shown below are 2 T cell receptor beta chains from a single sample sequenced in a study of T-cell reconstitution after alpha-beta-depleted transplantation in children. Unique molecular identifiers were incorporated during preparation of the TCRbeta library. Using its own MiXCR run on the PCR reads, TCRdb lists one record per CDR3 protein. The top ten hold 2.4% of the sample, which has a few hundred thousand distinct CDR3 sequences, approximately 10% seen once. Sequenced material: PBMCs from the stem cell graft donor, taken from the stem cell graft. The receptors stem from a human donor who donated a stem cell graft to a child with acute lymphoblastic leukemia.

V usage is TRBV3-1 and J usage is TRBJ2-7; unclear D gene. This CDR3 has 13 amino acids. V lost 4 bases to trimming and J lost 2 bases, with 9 bases between them. Germline V gene lookup returns CDR1 LGHDT and CDR2 YNNKEL (reference sequence). CDR3 region: CASSPLRAYEQYF. CDR3 DNA sequence: TGTGCCAGCAGCCCCCTACGGGCCTACGAGCAGTACTTC.

A few counts support this clonotype. This chain uses TRBV7-2 with TRBJ2-3; 11 nucleotides match TRBD2. This CDR3 is 17 amino acids long. Trimming at V came to 4 bases and at J to 2 bases, leaving 8 bases not matched to a gene. CDR1 and CDR2 from the germline V gene are SGHTA and FQGNSA. The CDR3, as DNA: TGTGCCAGCAGCTACGGGACTAGCGGAATCTTCACAGATACGCAGTATTTT. The encoded protein is CASSYGTSGIFTDTQYF.